This T cell receptor (beta chain) was recovered during a study of beta chain features in type 1 diabetes. Study-level findings and limits: Across all four CD4+ subsets, people with type 1 diabetes showed modestly shorter TCRB CDR3s.

Sorting of CD4+ naive, central memory, regulatory and stem cell-like memory cells was performed via CD45RO/CCR7/CD25/CD127/CD95/CD27. Sorted populations all had greater than 95% purity. CDR3 size: 15 residues. The germline CDR1 and CDR2 sequences are SGHDT and YYEEEE. V was shortened by 1 base and J by 1 base, with 9 bases between the two germline ends. All of the isolated RNA was reverse transcribed, so expressed TCRB transcripts were sequenced. This table comes from immunoSEQ multiplex PCR, and its TCRdb copy is limited to in-frame clones, with some not included. The data hold about 740,000 clones, with roughly 13% observed a single time. Note on this clone: The target antigen is unknown.

The sequenced material came from naive CD4+ T cells from blood. The receptor was derived from a man younger than 35 with type 1 diabetes. The chain employs TRBV5-6 and TRBJ1-5; maybe TRBD1 (6 bases). CDR3 DNA sequence: TGTGCCAGCAGCTTGCAGGGGATGAGCAATCAGCCCCAGCATTTT. Protein product: CASSLQGMSNQPQHF.